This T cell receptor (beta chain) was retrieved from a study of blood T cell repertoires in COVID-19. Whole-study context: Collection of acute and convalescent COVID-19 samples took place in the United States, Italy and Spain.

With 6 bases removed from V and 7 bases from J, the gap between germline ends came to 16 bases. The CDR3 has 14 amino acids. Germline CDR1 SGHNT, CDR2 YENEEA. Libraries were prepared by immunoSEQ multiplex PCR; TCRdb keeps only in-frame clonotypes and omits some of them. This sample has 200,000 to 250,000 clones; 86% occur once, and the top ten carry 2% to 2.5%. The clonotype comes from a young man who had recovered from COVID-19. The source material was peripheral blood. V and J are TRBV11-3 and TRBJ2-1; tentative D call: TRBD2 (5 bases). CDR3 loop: CASRAGGAVNEQFF. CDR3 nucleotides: TGTGCCAGCAGGGCCGGAGGTGCTGTTAATGAGCAGTTCTTC.